A selection of T cell receptor beta chains follows, all from one sample in a study of graft-versus-host responses after intestinal transplantation. Their antigens are not known. Clones were sequenced by immunoSEQ multiplex PCR, and TCRdb holds only the in-frame ones, with some missing. The sample consists of some 86,000 clones, 88% of them appearing once. The input for sequencing was unstimulated CD4+ T cells sorted from spleen or lymph node cells, taken before transplant. The receptors stem from a human donor who was the organ donor for an intestinal transplant. Each CDR3 is given without its conserved first and last residue.

v_gene	j_gene	CDR3aa
TRBV27	TRBJ1-2	ASSGYRGNYGYT
TRBV7-8	TRBJ1-1	ASSLSSGGTEAF
TRBV7-3	TRBJ2-3	ASSEGLGGGSKDTQY
TRBV7-8	TRBJ2-3	ASSLGGAGPSTDTQY
TRBV6-6	TRBJ2-7	AGATGDEQY
TRBV18	TRBJ2-7	ASSRPSGGRYEQY
TRBV5-5	TRBJ2-5	ASSFREETQY
TRBV9	TRBJ2-3	ASSADRVSTDTQY
TRBV2	TRBJ1-2	ASSGGGTSYT
TRBV28	TRBJ2-7	ASSLGGREQY
TRBV19	TRBJ2-1	ASSIVKRGRLAAEIDEQF
TRBV5-1	TRBJ1-5	ASSSGTGSNQPQH
TRBV11-3	TRBJ1-1	ASSRNPRGQVGTEAF
TRBV12-5	TRBJ2-3	ASGLDRDTQY
TRBV11-2	TRBJ2-3	ASSLVLAGGRDTQY
TRBV7-3	TRBJ1-1	ASSLIGGEAF
TRBV28	.	ATQARGYSSYEQY
TRBV20-1	TRBJ2-5	SAGRGETQY
TRBV6-1	TRBJ2-5	ASSEYRWAEETQY
TRBV27	TRBJ1-3	ASSPRDSGNTIY
TRBV7-2	TRBJ2-3	ASSLGETDTQY
TRBV30	TRBJ2-5	AWGRGGQETQY
TRBV5-5	TRBJ2-5	ASSFSGQGETQY
TRBV5-1	TRBJ2-7	ASSFGGNRGEQY
TRBV6-6	TRBJ2-1	ASSQRLAGVLNEQF
TRBV9	TRBJ2-3	ASSVGTGSPFSTDTQY
TRBV9	TRBJ2-3	ASSPPPGRGDTDTQY
TRBV6-1	TRBJ2-1	ASSEEAGDYNEQF
TRBV5-1	TRBJ2-3	ASSFRGALSDTQY
TRBV4-2	TRBJ2-1	ASPRSPHLGGSRRGEQF
TRBV6-5	TRBJ1-5	ASSTGTANQPQH
TRBV10-3	TRBJ2-3	AISDPSRLAGSRKQY
TRBV30	TRBJ2-5	ALQGAGETQY
TRBV20-1	TRBJ1-1	SASRARGAF
TRBV7-8	TRBJ2-2	ASSFYRGLGGGELF
TRBV4-2	TRBJ2-7	ASSQGGSLLTYEQY
TRBV18	TRBJ1-4	ASSPNFSATNEKLF
TRBV5-1	TRBJ2-5	ASKVQGWGGETQY
TRBV11-2	TRBJ1-1	ASSLEGAATEAF